This is a list of T cell receptor beta chains from one sample in a study of Graves' ophthalmopathy and Graves' hyperthyroidism. Each CDR3 protein is one row after TCRdb ran MiXCR on the multiplex PCR reads. Here the sample spans a few hundred thousand distinct CDR3 sequences, 15% being singletons. The material sequenced was peripheral blood. These receptors originate from a woman aged 18 to 35 with stable Graves' hyperthyroidism. CDR3s include the opening cysteine and the closing phenylalanine or tryptophan. The order of the fields is clone size, V gene, D gene, J gene, CDR3 protein, CDR3 DNA. A D gene is named only where the DNA matches it firmly. Clone size is not always given. Where it is, it says once, few, many or a class for expanded clones.

>many|TRBV11-2|-|TRBJ1-1
CASSLDRLEAFF
TGTGCCAGCAGCTTAGATCGGCTTGAAGCTTTCTTT
>many|TRBV2|TRBD1|TRBJ1-1
CASSGGQGSTEAFF
TGTGCCAGCAGTGGCGGACAGGGGAGCACTGAAGCTTTCTTT
>few|TRBV19|-|TRBJ1-1
CASTVGPNTEAFF
TGTGCCAGTACAGTCGGCCCGAACACTGAAGCTTTCTTT
>many|TRBV7-2|-|TRBJ2-4
CASSYSTRLTAKNIQYF
TGTGCCAGCAGCTATTCCACTAGGCTAACGGCCAAAAACATTCAGTACTTC
>few|TRBV19|-|TRBJ1-6
CASSIWGVNSPLHF
TGTGCCAGTAGTATATGGGGGGTTAATTCACCCCTCCACTTT
>many|TRBV5-1|-|TRBJ1-1
CASSLGGKRGNTEAFF
TGCGCCAGCAGCTTGGGGGGGAAGAGGGGGAACACTGAAGCTTTCTTT
>few|TRBV14|-|TRBJ2-7
CASSQGFGFSYEQYF
TGTGCCAGCAGCCAAGGATTCGGGTTCTCCTACGAGCAGTACTTC
>many|TRBV6-2/TRBV6-3|-|TRBJ1-3
CASSWRASGNTIYF
TGTGCCAGCAGTTGGAGAGCCTCTGGAAACACCATATATTTT
>few|TRBV11-2|-|TRBJ1-5
CASSLERGRSNQPQHF
TGTGCCAGCAGCTTAGAGCGGGGTAGGAGCAATCAGCCCCAGCATTTT
>-|TRBV12-3/TRBV12-4|TRBD1|TRBJ1-5
CASSPGTVTSNQPQHF
TGTGCCAGCAGTCCGGGGACAGTTACTAGCAATCAGCCCCAGCATTTT
>many|TRBV24-1|-|TRBJ1-2
CATSDSSEHGYTF
TGTGCCACCAGTGATTCATCGGAACATGGCTACACCTTC
>many|TRBV20-1|-|TRBJ1-1
CSAKITGQGLFF
TGCAGTGCTAAGATCACCGGTCAGGGGCTTTTCTTT
>few|TRBV6-1|-|TRBJ1-1
CASSARRGQHEAFF
TGTGCCAGCAGTGCCAGGCGAGGACAGCATGAAGCTTTCTTT
>many|TRBV19|TRBD2|TRBJ2-5
CASSTDRGLAGGEVSEETQYF
TGTGCCAGTAGCACCGACCGTGGACTAGCGGGGGGAGAAGTGAGCGAAGAGACCCAGTACTTC
>many|TRBV2|TRBD1|TRBJ2-7
CASSGTGENYEQYF
TGTGCCAGCAGTGGGACAGGAGAGAACTACGAGCAGTACTTC
>few|TRBV10-3|-|TRBJ1-1
CAISEDRGGAEAFF
TGTGCCATCAGTGAGGACCGCGGCGGCGCTGAAGCTTTCTTT
>-|TRBV6-5|-|TRBJ2-5
CASSYSVADQETQYF
TGTGCCAGCAGTTACAGCGTGGCAGATCAAGAGACCCAGTACTTC
>-|TRBV11-1|-|TRBJ1-3
CASSFGLPDSGNTIYF
TGTGCCAGCAGCTTCGGTTTACCGGACTCTGGAAACACCATATATTTT
>few|TRBV2|-|TRBJ1-5
CASTGDNSNQPQHF
TGTGCCAGCACGGGGGACAATAGCAATCAGCCCCAGCATTTT
>many|TRBV20-1|-|TRBJ2-5
CSARGGRDTKTQYF
TGCAGTGCCAGGGGAGGTAGGGACACCAAGACCCAGTACTTC
>few|TRBV5-1|-|TRBJ2-7
CASSAPGVGSYEQYF
TGCGCCAGCAGCGCACCTGGGGTTGGTTCCTACGAGCAGTACTTC
>-|TRBV11-2|TRBD1|TRBJ2-2
CASSLGQGPSPWELFF
TGTGCCAGCAGCTTAGGACAGGGCCCAAGTCCCTGGGAGCTGTTTTTT
>many|TRBV12-3/TRBV12-4|-|TRBJ2-2
CASSPGNTGELFF
TGTGCCAGCAGTCCGGGGAACACCGGGGAGCTGTTTTTT
>many|TRBV6-5|TRBD1|TRBJ1-1
CASSYRTGDTEAFF
TGTGCCAGCAGTTACAGGACAGGGGACACTGAAGCTTTCTTT
>-|TRBV6-5|-|TRBJ2-7
CASSYGGSQSAYEQYF
TGTGCCAGCAGTTACGGGGGTAGTCAAAGCGCCTACGAGCAGTACTTC
>-|TRBV5-1|-|TRBJ1-1
CASSLVQGWSNTEAFF
TGCGCCAGCAGCTTGGTACAGGGTTGGTCGAACACTGAAGCTTTCTTT
>many|TRBV2|-|TRBJ1-5
CASRPTGFNQPQHF
TGTGCCAGCAGACCGACAGGCTTCAATCAGCCCCAGCATTTT
>many|TRBV20-1|-|TRBJ2-5
CSAPEWGKQETQYF
TGCAGTGCGCCTGAGTGGGGCAAACAAGAGACCCAGTACTTC
>-|TRBV5-1|-|TRBJ2-7
CASSTGTTRWEQYF
TGCGCCAGCAGCACCGGGACCACCAGGTGGGAGCAGTACTTC
>-|TRBV12-3/TRBV12-4|TRBD1|TRBJ1-1
CASRTGGEDTEAFF
TGTGCCAGCAGGACAGGGGGCGAGGACACTGAAGCTTTCTTT